The clone carrying this T cell receptor beta chain has a single count. Its antigen remains unidentified. Different DNA sequences within this sample yield the same CDR3. Germline values: CDR1 SGHRS, CDR2 YFSETQ. This CDR3 contains 15 residues. Trimming at V came to 0 bases and at J to 5 bases, leaving 4 bases not matched to a gene. The data stem from a study of shared clonotypes between healthy human individuals. Whole-study findings and limits: Shared clonotypes: about 5.3% naive CD4, 3% to 3.5% naive CD8, over 2% memory CD4, about 0.4% memory CD8. On the whole, naive subsets had larger estimated richness than memory subsets had.

Data came from immunoSEQ multiplex PCR; TCRdb stores just in-frame clones and leaves some out. The table has more than 1,200,000 clones, 97% to 99% seen once. The receptor was derived from a man younger than 40 in good health. Sequences were obtained from naive CD4+ T cells sorted from blood. Stated subset: CD45RA+ positively selected. V usage is TRBV5-1 and J usage is TRBJ2-2, with 7 bases lining up with TRBD2. CDR3 sequence (DNA): TGCGCCAGCAGCTTGGCAGGGAGGGGAACCGGGGAGCTGTTTTTT. Residues: CASSLAGRGTGELFF. The whole variable domain, filled in from reference TRBV5-1 and TRBJ2-2, reads KAGVTQTPRYLIKTRGQQVTLSCSPISGHRSVSWYQQTPGQGLQFLFEYFSETQRNKGNFPGRFSGRQFSNSRSEMNVSTLELGDSALYLCASSLAGRGTGELFFGEGSRLTVL.